Following are 14 T cell receptor beta chains from one sample sequenced in a study of early T cells in non-severe SARS-CoV-2 infection. One entry per CDR3 protein, called by TCRdb with MiXCR from the 5' RACE reads. The table has around 35,000 distinct CDR3 sequences, around 6.1% seen once. The sample taken for sequencing was whole blood. Receptors originate from an adult who was a healthcare worker with PCR-confirmed SARS-CoV-2 infection or an uninfected control (not recorded which).

This clonotype was seen at least ten times. V and J are TRBV20-1 and TRBJ1-1; 7 bases are a match to TRBD1. CDR1 is DFQATT and CDR2 is SNEGSKA in the germline V gene (reference sequence). This CDR3 contains 13 residues. The J segment lost 5 bases and the V segment lost 5 bases, leaving 8 bases of the junction unmatched. The CDR3 spells CSAPQGGNTEAFF. The CDR3 DNA is TGCAGTGCTCCTCAGGGGGGAAATACTGAAGCTTTCTTT.

This clonotype came up many times. The chain has TRBV15 and TRBJ2-7, with TRBD2 identical over 10 bases. This CDR3 has 13 residues. CDR1 and CDR2 from the germline V gene are LNHNV and YYDKDF (reference sequence). After removal of 9 bases from V and 1 base from J, the junction contained 3 bases not matched to a gene. CDR3 residues: CATSGGKSYEQYF. CDR3 DNA: TGTGCCACTAGCGGGGGGAAGTCCTACGAGCAGTACTTC.

This clonotype was found a few times. The J gene is TRBJ1-1, the V gene TRBV29-1; D gene ambiguous. CDR3 length: 11 amino acids. The germline V gene has CDR1 SQVTM and CDR2 ANQGSEA. Trimming removed 0 bases from V and 9 bases from J, with 8 bases in between. The chain's CDR3 is CSVEDRDKAFF. The CDR3 nucleotides read TGCAGCGTTGAAGATCGCGATAAAGCTTTCTTT.

This clonotype was counted many times. This chain uses TRBV12-3 or TRBV12-4 with TRBJ1-3, with D tentatively TRBD1 (6 bases). The CDR3 totals 14 residues. Trimming took off 6 bases at V and 0 bases at J, with 9 bases between the two ends. CDR3: CASSIRGSGNTIYF. CDR3 in DNA: TGTGCCAGCAGCATCAGGGGCTCTGGAAACACCATATATTTT.

This clonotype was observed many times. This chain joins TRBV2 and TRBJ1-1; 8 nucleotides line up with TRBD1. This CDR3 comprises 12 residues. Germline CDR1 reads SNHLY; CDR2 reads FYNNEI. Unmatched junction bases numbered 6, after V lost 5 bases and J lost 10 bases. The CDR3 nucleotides read TGTGCCAGCAGTTACACCGGGACAGGAGCTTTCTTT. Translated, it gives CASSYTGTGAFF.

At least ten counts were recorded for this clonotype. The chain uses TRBV3-1 and TRBJ2-1; TRBD2 matches at 10 bases. The CDR3 has 18 residues. Looked up from germline, CDR1 is LGHDT and CDR2 is YNNKEL (reference sequence). Trimming cost V 2 bases and J 6 bases; bases outside gene matches: 13. The CDR3 DNA follows: TGTGCCAGCAGCCAATACACATTACTAGCGGGAATACTCAATGAGCAGTTCTTC. Amino acid sequence: CASSQYTLLAGILNEQFF.

This clonotype was detected ten times or more. This chain uses TRBV20-1 with TRBJ2-5, with D possibly matching TRBD1 (6 bases). V lost 6 bases and J 5 bases, leaving 10 bases between the germline ends. The CDR3 length is 11 residues. Germline V gene sequence: CDR1 DFQATT, CDR2 SNEGSKA (reference sequence). The CDR3 region is CSAIQGETQYF. The CDR3 nucleotides are TGCAGTGCCATCCAGGGGGAGACCCAGTACTTC.

CDR3: CASSLGATSYEQYF. The DNA for the CDR3 is TGTGCCAGCAGCTTAGGTGCGACCTCCTACGAGCAGTACTTC. The chain couples TRBV11-2 to TRBJ2-7; no definite D call. Germline CDR1 is SGHAT and CDR2 is FQNNGV. V lost 1 base, J lost 0 bases, and 7 bases lay in between. This CDR3 comprises 14 residues. Full variable domain (rest looked up from reference TRBV11-2 and TRBJ2-7): EAGVAQSPRYKIIEKRQSVAFWCNPISGHATLYWYQQILGQGPKLLIQFQNNGVVDDSQLPKDRFSAERLKGVDSTLKIQPAKLEDSAVYLCASSLGATSYEQYFGPGTRLTVT.

This chain links TRBV5-1 with TRBJ2-1, with 7 bases that match TRBD1. The germline gives CDR1 SGHRS, CDR2 YFSETQ. The CDR3 totals 15 residues. The trim removed 2 bases at V and 9 bases at J, leaving 11 bases unmatched. CDR3 sequence (DNA): TGCGCCAGCAGCTTTTCTATAGAGGGGGCGGGTGAGCAGTTCTTC. Its protein is CASSFSIEGAGEQFF.

This clonotype was counted ten times or more. The chain has TRBV30 and TRBJ1-1, with a tentative D call TRBD1 (5 bases). Germline V lookup: CDR1 GTSNPN, CDR2 SVGIG (reference sequence). Trimming stripped 3 bases from V and 2 bases from J, with 16 bases between. CDR3 length: 15 residues. The CDR3 loop is CAWRPPYGTNTEAFF. CDR3 nucleotides: TGTGCCTGGAGACCTCCCTATGGGACCAACACTGAAGCTTTCTTT.

This clonotype has more than one count but fewer than ten. The chain links TRBV5-1 to TRBJ1-1; D is possibly TRBD1 (5 bases). Per germline, CDR1 SGHRS and CDR2 YFSETQ. The V end lost 0 bases, the J end lost 5 bases, and 8 bases lay between the germline ends. The length of the CDR3 is 13 residues. CDR3 coding DNA: TGCGCCAGCAGCTTGGGGTGGGGGACTGAAGCTTTCTTT. It is translated as CASSLGWGTEAFF. Full variable domain (outside the CDR3, taken from reference TRBV5-1 and TRBJ1-1): KAGVTQTPRYLIKTRGQQVTLSCSPISGHRSVSWYQQTPGQGLQFLFEYFSETQRNKGNFPGRFSGRQFSNSRSEMNVSTLELGDSALYLCASSLGWGTEAFFGQGTRLTVV.

This clonotype was seen repeatedly, ten times or more. The gene calls are TRBV5-6 and TRBJ2-1, with D perhaps given as TRBD1 or TRBD2 (5 bases each). Trimming took 1 base from V and 0 from J, leaving 14 bases between them. The germline V gene encodes CDR1 SGHDT and CDR2 YYEEEE. This CDR3 is 17 amino acids long. This chain's CDR3 is CASSLSGPLSSYNEQFF. CDR3 bases: TGTGCCAGCAGCTTGTCGGGACCCCTAAGCTCCTACAATGAGCAGTTCTTC. Complete variable domain (other parts from reference TRBV5-6 and TRBJ2-1): DAGVTQSPTHLIKTRGQQVTLRCSPKSGHDTVSWYQQALGQGPQFIFQYYEEEERQRGNFPDRFSGHQFPNYSSELNVNALLLGDSALYLCASSLSGPLSSYNEQFFGPGTRLTVL.

This clonotype turned up a few times. V and J are TRBV30 and TRBJ2-3; 7 positions match TRBD2. The CDR3 extends over 14 amino acids. Germline CDR1 reads GTSNPN; CDR2 reads SVGIG (reference sequence). The junction had 11 bases not matched to a gene; V was cut back by 5 bases and J by 6 bases. The DNA for the CDR3 is TGTGCCTGGGGGACGGGCGGGGGACGGGATACGCAGTATTTT. Protein product: CAWGTGGGRDTQYF.

This clonotype was seen many times. The J gene is TRBJ1-3, the V gene TRBV7-2; D is uncertain. Trimming removed 1 base from V and 0 bases from J, with 7 bases in between. This CDR3 spans 15 amino acids. CDR1 is SGHTA and CDR2 is FQGNSA in the germline V gene. The CDR3 sequence: CASSLGTGSGNTIYF. The CDR3 region has the DNA TGTGCCAGCAGCTTAGGGACTGGCTCTGGAAACACCATATATTTT. The full variable domain, completed using reference TRBV7-2 and TRBJ1-3, is GAGVSQSPSNKVTEKGKDVELRCDPISGHTALYWYRQSLGQGLEFLIYFQGNSAPDKSGLPSDRFSAERTGGSVSTLTIQRTQQEDSAVYLCASSLGTGSGNTIYFGEGSWLTVV.